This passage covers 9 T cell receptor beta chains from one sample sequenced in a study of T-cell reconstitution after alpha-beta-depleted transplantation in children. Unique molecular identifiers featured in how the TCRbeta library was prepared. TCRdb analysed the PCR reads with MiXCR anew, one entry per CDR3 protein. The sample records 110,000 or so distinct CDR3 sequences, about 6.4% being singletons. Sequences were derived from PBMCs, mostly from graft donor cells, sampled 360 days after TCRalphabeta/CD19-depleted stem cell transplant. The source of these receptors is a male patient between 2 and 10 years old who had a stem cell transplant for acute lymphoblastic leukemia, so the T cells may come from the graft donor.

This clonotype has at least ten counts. CDR3: CASSLRTPPYEQYF. CDR3 nucleotide sequence: TGTGCCAGCAGTTTGAGGACACCCCCCTACGAGCAGTACTTC. The chain recombines TRBV12-3 or TRBV12-4 with TRBJ2-7, with D perhaps TRBD1 (5 bases). The CDR3 loop spans 14 amino acids. Trimming cost V 3 bases and J 2 bases, with 11 bases left between them.

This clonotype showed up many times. DNA of the CDR3: TGTGCTAGTGGTTTGGTACGGCGCGGGAGCTATGAGCAGTTCTTC. Translating gives CASGLVRRGSYEQFF. This chain connects TRBV12-5 to TRBJ2-1, with 7 bases matching TRBD2. Germline CDR1 LGHNT, CDR2 FRNRAP. V lost 0 bases to trimming and J lost 8 bases; unmatched junction nucleotides: 7. CDR3 size: 15 residues.

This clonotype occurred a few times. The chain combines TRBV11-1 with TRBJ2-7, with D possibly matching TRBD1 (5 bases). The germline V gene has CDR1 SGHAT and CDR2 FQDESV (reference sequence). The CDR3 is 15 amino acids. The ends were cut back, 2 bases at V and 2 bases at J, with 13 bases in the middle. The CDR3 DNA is TGTGCCAGCAGCTTATCGACAGCCCTACCCTACGAGCAGTACTTC. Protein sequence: CASSLSTALPYEQYF.

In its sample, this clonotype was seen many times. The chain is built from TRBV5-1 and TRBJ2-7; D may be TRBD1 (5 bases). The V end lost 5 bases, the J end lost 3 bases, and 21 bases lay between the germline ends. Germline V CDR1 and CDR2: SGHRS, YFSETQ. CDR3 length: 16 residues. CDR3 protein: CASRPFDSPPSYEQYF. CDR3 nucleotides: TGCGCCAGCAGACCTTTCGACAGCCCACCGAGCTACGAGCAGTACTTC.

The CDR3 region is CATSAGILGYGYTF. DNA of the CDR3: TGTGCCACCAGCGCGGGGATACTAGGATATGGCTACACCTTC. V and J are TRBV15 and TRBJ1-2; D remains unclear. Trimming removed 5 bases from V and 5 bases from J, with 15 bases in between. The CDR3 covers 14 residues. CDR1 and CDR2 (germline): LNHNV, YYDKDF (reference sequence).

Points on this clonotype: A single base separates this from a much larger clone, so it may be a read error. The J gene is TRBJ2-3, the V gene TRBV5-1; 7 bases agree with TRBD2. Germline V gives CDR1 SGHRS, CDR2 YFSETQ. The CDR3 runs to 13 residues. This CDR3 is CASRLATGRAQYF. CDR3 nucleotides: TGCGCCAGCAGATTGGCGACGGGGAGGGCGCAGTATTTT.

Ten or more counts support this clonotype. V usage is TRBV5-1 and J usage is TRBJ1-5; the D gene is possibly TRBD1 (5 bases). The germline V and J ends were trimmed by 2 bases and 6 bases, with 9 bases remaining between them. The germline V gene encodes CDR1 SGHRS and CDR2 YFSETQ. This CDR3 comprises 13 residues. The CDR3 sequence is CASSLGVGQPQHF. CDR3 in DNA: TGCGCCAGCAGCTTAGGGGTGGGTCAGCCCCAGCATTTT. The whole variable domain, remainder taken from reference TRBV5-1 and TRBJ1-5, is KAGVTQTPRYLIKTRGQQVTLSCSPISGHRSVSWYQQTPGQGLQFLFEYFSETQRNKGNFPGRFSGRQFSNSRSEMNVSTLELGDSALYLCASSLGVGQPQHFGDGTRLSIL.

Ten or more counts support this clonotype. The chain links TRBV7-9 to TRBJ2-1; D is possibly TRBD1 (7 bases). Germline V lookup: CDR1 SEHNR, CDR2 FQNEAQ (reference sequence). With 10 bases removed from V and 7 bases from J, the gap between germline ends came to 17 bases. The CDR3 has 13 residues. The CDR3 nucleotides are TGTGCCACCAAGGAGGGGGCGCAAAATGAGCAGTTCTTC. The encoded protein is CATKEGAQNEQFF.

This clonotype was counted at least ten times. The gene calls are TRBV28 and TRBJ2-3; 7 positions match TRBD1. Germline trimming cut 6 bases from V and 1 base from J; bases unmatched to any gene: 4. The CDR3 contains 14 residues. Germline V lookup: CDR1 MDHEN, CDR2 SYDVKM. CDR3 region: CASSTGVGTDTQYF. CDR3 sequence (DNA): TGTGCCAGCAGCACAGGGGTGGGCACAGATACGCAGTATTTT.